Here is one T cell receptor (beta chain) with its context. This entry comes from a study of OX40 agonist ivuxolimab in advanced cancers. The repertoire was sequenced with immunoSEQ multiplex PCR; TCRdb's copy has only in-frame clones and lacks some. The sample holds about 76,000 clones, 85% to 90% seen once. CDR3 length equals 15 residues. The germline CDR1 and CDR2 sequences are MDHEN and SYDVKM. V shed 1 base and J 6 bases; nucleotides not matched to a gene: 5. This material consisted of CD4+ or CD8+ T cells sorted from blood, taken in a trial of the OX40 agonist ivuxolimab. The chain combines TRBV28 with TRBJ2-4; 8 positions agree with TRBD1. The TCR sequence derives from an adult with an advanced solid tumor such as melanoma, head and neck, liver or kidney cancer. CDR3 DNA: TGTGCCAGCAGTTTATCGGTGGGACAGGTAAACATTCAGTACTTC. Residues: CASSLSVGQVNIQYF.